The 3 T cell receptor beta chains reported below all come from one sample, sequenced in a study of HIV-infected patients and healthy controls. cDNA was made from about 500 ng RNA using alpha and beta constant primers. Using multiplexing indices, alpha and beta chain libraries were generated apart by chain-specific third strand synthesis. MiXCR, applied by TCRdb to the 5' RACE reads, yields one record per CDR3 protein. Counted here are roughly 18,000 distinct CDR3 sequences, 9% to 10% occurring once; the ten biggest clones make up about 6.7%. Whole blood was used without fractionation, so all unsorted peripheral T cells were included. What was sequenced was blood. The receptors stem from an adult in good health.

This clonotype has more than one count but fewer than ten. This rearrangement joins TRBV10-1 to TRBJ2-7; TRBD1 is a possible D gene (6 bases). Trimming pared 3 bases from V and 5 bases from J, leaving 11 bases between. This CDR3 is built from 13 residues. From germline, CDR1 is WNHNN and CDR2 SYGVQD (reference sequence). The CDR3 protein is CASSDTGSHEQYF. CDR3 in DNA: TGCGCCAGCAGTGACACAGGGTCCCACGAGCAGTACTTC.

This clonotype showed up many times. The gene calls are TRBV4-1 and TRBJ2-1; no clear D gene. CDR3 length equals 13 residues. Germline V gene data show CDR1 as MGHRA and CDR2 as YSYEKL. Trimming left V 2 bases short and J 10 bases short, with 12 bases between. The CDR3 region has the DNA TGCGCCAGCAGCCAACGAACCGGACGGGAGCAGTTCTTC. This translates into CASSQRTGREQFF.

Many counts were recorded for this clonotype. The V gene is TRBV30, the J gene TRBJ1-5, with D perhaps TRBD1 (5 bases). Trimming stripped 2 bases from V and 3 bases from J, with 11 bases between. The CDR3 is 14 amino acids. From germline, CDR1 is GTSNPN and CDR2 SVGIG (reference sequence). Written as DNA, the CDR3 is TGTGCCTGGAGTTCGACAGCCTACAATCAGCCCCAGCATTTT. It codes for CAWSSTAYNQPQHF.